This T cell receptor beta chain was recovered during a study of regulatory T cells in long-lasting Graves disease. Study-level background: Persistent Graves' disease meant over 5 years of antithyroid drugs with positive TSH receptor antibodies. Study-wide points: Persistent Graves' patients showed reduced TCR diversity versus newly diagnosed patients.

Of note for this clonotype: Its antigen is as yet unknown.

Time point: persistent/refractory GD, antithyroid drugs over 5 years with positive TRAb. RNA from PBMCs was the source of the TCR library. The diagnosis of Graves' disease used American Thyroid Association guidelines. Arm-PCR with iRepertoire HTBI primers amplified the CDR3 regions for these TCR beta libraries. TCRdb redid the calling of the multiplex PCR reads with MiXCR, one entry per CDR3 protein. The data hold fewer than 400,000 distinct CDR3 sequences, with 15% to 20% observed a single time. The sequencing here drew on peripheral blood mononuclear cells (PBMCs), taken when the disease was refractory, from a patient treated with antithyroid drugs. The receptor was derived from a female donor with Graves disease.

The CDR3: CSVEGQGGYEQYF. In nucleotides, the CDR3 is TGCAGCGTTGAAGGACAGGGGGGTTACGAGCAGTACTTC. The V gene is TRBV29-1, the J gene TRBJ2-7, with 9 positions matching TRBD1. Germline values: CDR1 SQVTM, CDR2 ANQGSEA. V was pared by 1 base and J by 4 bases, with 2 bases of the junction left unmatched. The CDR3 runs 13 residues.